This entry lists 11 T cell receptor beta chains sequenced from one sample in a study of identical twins. TCRdb re-analysed the 5' RACE reads in MiXCR, keeping a single row per CDR3 protein. Counted here are a few hundred thousand distinct CDR3 sequences, roughly 8.6% occurring once; the ten biggest clones make up approximately 2%. The same data also went into a second study, on yellow fever vaccine responses in identical twins.

The sequenced sample consisted of memory (CD45RO+) T cells sorted from blood. The source is a woman under 30 in good health.

This clonotype was observed a handful of times. The gene calls are TRBV10-2 and TRBJ2-2; D is possibly TRBD1 or TRBD2 (5 bases each). Germline V gives CDR1 WSHSY, CDR2 SAAADI. CDR3 length equals 16 residues. Trimming removed 9 bases at V and 3 bases at J, with 20 bases between. CDR3 residues: CASRSSGTWDTGELFF. CDR3 in DNA: TGCGCCAGTAGGTCATCTGGGACCTGGGACACCGGGGAGCTGTTTTTT.

This clonotype appeared a few times. The V and J genes are TRBV6-1 and TRBJ1-5, with no clear D. The CDR3 runs to 13 residues. V was pared by 4 bases and J by 1 base, with 5 bases between. Germline V gives CDR1 MNHNS, CDR2 SASEGT. This chain's CDR3 is CASSVHSNQPQHF. CDR3 DNA sequence: TGTGCCAGCAGTGTTCACAGCAATCAGCCCCAGCATTTT.

V and J are TRBV28 and TRBJ2-7; 9 bases line up with TRBD2. Germline V lookup: CDR1 MDHEN, CDR2 SYDVKM. With V trimmed by 7 bases and J by 3 bases, 7 bases remained unmatched. The CDR3 loop spans 14 amino acids. CDR3 in amino acids: CASTQAGGNYEQYF. Written as DNA, the CDR3 is TGTGCCAGCACCCAAGCGGGAGGAAACTACGAGCAGTACTTC.

This clonotype was seen a handful of times. The chain is built from TRBV7-9 and TRBJ2-7; 10 nucleotides agree with TRBD2. V lost 5 bases, J lost 6 bases, and 7 bases stayed unmatched. This CDR3 contains 14 residues. Germline values: CDR1 SEHNR, CDR2 FQNEAQ (reference sequence). CDR3 nucleotide sequence: TGTGCCAGCAGCAAAGCGGGAGGGCCAGTCGAGCAGTACTTC. The encoded protein is CASSKAGGPVEQYF. Full variable domain (outside the CDR3, taken from reference TRBV7-9 and TRBJ2-7): DTGVSQNPRHKITKRGQNVTFRCDPISEHNRLYWYRQTLGQGPEFLTYFQNEAQLEKSRLLSDRFSAERPKGSFSTLEIQRTEQGDSAMYLCASSKAGGPVEQYFGPGTRLTVT.

The sample holds a few counts of this clonotype. The chain uses TRBV19 and TRBJ1-5; D not resolved. V shed 1 base and J shed 0 bases, with 7 bases lying between them. Germline V lookup: CDR1 LNHDA, CDR2 SQIVND (reference sequence). CDR3 length: 15 residues. CDR3 DNA: TGTGCCAGTAGTATAGGTCAATATAGCAATCAGCCCCAGCATTTT. Translated, it gives CASSIGQYSNQPQHF.

J is TRBJ2-6 and V is TRBV9; D unresolved. This CDR3 is built from 18 residues. Germline V gene data show CDR1 as SGDLS and CDR2 as YYNGEE. V lost 3 bases and J lost 2, with 18 bases in between. The CDR3 reads CASSATARAPTGANVLTF. The CDR3, as DNA: TGTGCCAGCAGCGCTACAGCTAGGGCCCCAACTGGGGCCAACGTCCTGACTTTC.

This clonotype was detected many times. This chain connects TRBV7-9 to TRBJ2-1, with TRBD2 as a possible D gene (5 bases). The V gene's germline CDR1 is SEHNR and CDR2 FQNEAQ (reference sequence). The V and J ends lost 5 bases and 8 bases respectively, with 16 bases between them. This CDR3 region has 14 residues. CDR3: CASSPGVGIDEQFF. The CDR3 DNA follows: TGTGCCAGCAGCCCCGGGGTCGGGATTGATGAGCAGTTCTTC.

This clonotype was seen more than once but under ten times. The DNA for the CDR3 is TGTGCCAGCTGTAACCAAAGGGGAGACCAAGAGACCCAGTACTTC. Translating it yields CASCNQRGDQETQYF. V is TRBV5-6 and J is TRBJ2-5; the D gene could be TRBD1 or TRBD2 (5 bases each). Germline-derived CDR1 and CDR2 are SGHDT and YYEEEE. This CDR3 region has 15 residues. Trimming removed 7 bases at V and 0 bases at J, with 16 bases between.

Ten or more counts support this clonotype. This chain links TRBV9 with TRBJ2-3; perhaps TRBD2 as D (5 bases). The CDR3 has 14 amino acids. Germline V gene data show CDR1 as SGDLS and CDR2 as YYNGEE. V was clipped by 4 bases and J by 1 base, with 10 bases between them. The CDR3 DNA reads as TGTGCCAGCAGCTTGCTCGGGGGCACAGATACGCAGTATTTT. Translation gives CASSLLGGTDTQYF.

The rearrangement uses TRBV11-1 and TRBJ2-1, with D perhaps being TRBD1 or TRBD2 (5 bases each). Germline V CDR1 and CDR2: SGHAT, FQDESV (reference sequence). V dropped 3 bases and J dropped 2 bases, with 11 bases sitting between them. The CDR3 has 15 residues. The CDR3 DNA follows: TGTGCCAGCAGCTTTGGGGACGGCACCTACAATGAGCAGTTCTTC. The encoded protein is CASSFGDGTYNEQFF.

For this clonotype: The junction departs from the called germline gene at one end, perhaps through a read error. This chain joins TRBV12-3 or TRBV12-4 and TRBJ2-3, with 8 nucleotides matching TRBD1. The CDR3 has 17 amino acids. The CDR3 DNA sequence: TGTGCCAGCAGCTTAGGAAGACAGGGGCCAAGCACAGATACGCAGTATTTT. Its translation is CASSLGRQGPSTDTQYF.